Following are 29 T cell receptor beta chains from one sample sequenced in a study of cytomegalovirus exposure and HLA in healthy donors. TCRdb's copy holds only in-frame clones and misses some; the assay was immunoSEQ multiplex PCR. The sample lists 110,000 or so clones, almost 96% occurring once. Sequenced sample: PBMCs. The receptor source for this set is a woman aged 18-29 years in good health and CMV-seronegative.

This chain links TRBV2 with TRBJ2-1; 9 bases agree with TRBD1. CDR3 length equals 14 residues. Trimming cost V 6 bases and J 3 bases; bases outside gene matches: 3. Germline CDR1 is SNHLY and CDR2 is FYNNEI. The CDR3 spells CASRTGQGYNEQFF. In DNA, the CDR3 is TGTGCCAGCAGGACGGGACAGGGCTACAATGAGCAGTTCTTC.

This clone was found once. V and J are TRBV30 and TRBJ2-5; 14 nucleotides match TRBD2. The germline V gene has CDR1 GTSNPN and CDR2 SVGIG (reference sequence). The CDR3 length is 15 residues. The junction had 7 bases not matched to a gene; V was cut back by 3 bases and J by 7 bases. CDR3: CAWSATSGGAGTQYF. The CDR3 region has the DNA TGTGCCTGGAGCGCGACTAGCGGGGGGGCAGGGACCCAGTACTTC.

The table lists this clone with a count of one. This chain connects TRBV7-9 to TRBJ2-4; 8 bases map to TRBD2. In germline, CDR1 is SEHNR, CDR2 FQNEAQ (reference sequence). Trimming removed 3 bases from V and 1 base from J; junction bases left unmatched: 8. CDR3 length: 17 residues. The CDR3 region is CASSFSGGFGAKNIQYF. The CDR3 DNA reads TGTGCCAGCAGCTTCTCGGGGGGGTTTGGGGCCAAAAACATTCAGTACTTC.

The genes are TRBV28 and TRBJ1-2; 7 nucleotides line up with TRBD1. The junction had 3 bases not matched to a gene; V was cut back by 4 bases and J by 4 bases. Germline V lookup: CDR1 MDHEN, CDR2 SYDVKM. The CDR3 loop spans 13 amino acids. CDR3 DNA sequence: TGTGCCAGCAGTTGGGGACAGAGCTATGGCTACACCTTC. The encoded protein is CASSWGQSYGYTF.

The chain joins TRBV30 to TRBJ1-1; perhaps TRBD1 as D (6 bases). Trimming shortened V by 5 bases and J by 0 bases, and 13 bases separated the two germline ends. Germline lookup yields CDR1 GTSNPN and CDR2 SVGIG (reference sequence). The CDR3 runs 14 residues. The CDR3 spells CAWGRTAMNTEAFF. The CDR3 nucleotides read TGTGCCTGGGGTAGGACAGCCATGAACACTGAAGCTTTCTTT.

The chain is built from TRBV7-2 and TRBJ1-1, with 7 bases matching TRBD1. V shed 0 bases, J shed 5 bases, and the junction held 6 bases outside the gene matches. This CDR3 contains 15 residues. Germline V gene lookup returns CDR1 SGHTA and CDR2 FQGNSA. The CDR3 DNA reads as TGTGCCAGCAGCTTAGCGCCCCAGGGGGGTACTGAAGCTTTCTTT. Translation gives CASSLAPQGGTEAFF.

J is TRBJ1-3 and V is TRBV18, with 8 bases that match TRBD1. The germline V gene has CDR1 KGHSH and CDR2 LQKENI. This CDR3 spans 16 amino acids. V was clipped by 3 bases and J by 0 bases; unmatched bases: 4. The DNA of the CDR3 is TGTGCCAGCTCACCGGACAGGGCAAGCTCTGGAAACACCATATATTTT. Protein sequence: CASSPDRASSGNTIYF.

The chain recombines TRBV4-1 with TRBJ2-7, with TRBD1 identical over 9 bases. The CDR3 has 16 residues. The V segment lost 5 bases and the J segment 7 bases; nucleotides outside the gene matches: 15. CDR1 MGHRA and CDR2 YSYEKL come from the germline V gene. CDR3 residues: CASSKARGQGPGEQYF. In nucleotides, the CDR3 is TGCGCCAGCAGCAAGGCCAGGGGACAGGGACCGGGTGAGCAGTACTTC.

The chain uses TRBV4-1 and TRBJ1-6, with 7 bases aligning to TRBD1. The junction had 11 bases not matched to a gene; V was cut back by 1 base and J by 5 bases. Germline CDR1 reads MGHRA; CDR2 reads YSYEKL. The CDR3 consists of 18 residues. In nucleotides, the CDR3 is TGCGCCAGCAGCCAAGCATCGGTCGGAACAGGGGATAATTCACCCCTCCACTTT. Its translation: CASSQASVGTGDNSPLHF.

Only one count was recorded for this clone. The CDR3 nucleotides are TGCGCCAGCTCCCTATGGGATGGGGGGAACTATGGCTACACCTTC. It codes for CASSLWDGGNYGYTF. The rearrangement joins TRBV5-1 to TRBJ1-2, with a weak D call TRBD1 (5 bases). The ends were cut back, 7 bases at V and 2 bases at J, with 18 bases in the middle. In germline, CDR1 is SGHRS, CDR2 YFSETQ. The CDR3 runs to 15 residues.

The chain uses TRBV6-5 and TRBJ1-5; a weak D match, TRBD1 (5 bases). The germline V gene encodes CDR1 MNHEY and CDR2 SVGAGI. This CDR3 is 13 amino acids long. V lost 8 bases and J 2 bases, leaving 10 bases between the germline ends. CDR3 sequence reads: CASGRVGNQPQHF. Written as DNA, the CDR3 is TGTGCCAGCGGCAGGGTTGGCAATCAGCCCCAGCATTTT.

J is TRBJ1-2 and V is TRBV6-1; D remains ambiguous. This CDR3 spans 10 amino acids. Germline V gene sequence: CDR1 MNHNS, CDR2 SASEGT. Trimming stripped 10 bases from V and 2 bases from J, with 5 bases between. CDR3 sequence reads: CATENYGYTF. The DNA for the CDR3 is TGTGCCACGGAGAACTATGGCTACACCTTC.

The chain employs TRBV18 and TRBJ2-5, with TRBD2 matching over 7 bases. The CDR3 has 16 amino acids. The trim removed 3 bases at V and 5 bases at J, leaving 12 bases unmatched. Germline CDR1 is KGHSH and CDR2 is LQKENI. In DNA, the CDR3 is TGTGCCAGCTCACCCGGAACTAGCGCAAAAGGGGAGACCCAGTACTTC. This gives the protein CASSPGTSAKGETQYF.

V and J are TRBV6-1 and TRBJ1-4, with D perhaps TRBD1 (6 bases). V was clipped by 7 bases and J by 4 bases, with 10 bases between them. This CDR3 contains 13 residues. The germline CDR1 and CDR2 sequences are MNHNS and SASEGT. The CDR3 spells CASTGQINEKLFF. The DNA for the CDR3 is TGTGCCAGCACAGGACAGATTAATGAAAAACTGTTTTTT.

The chain links TRBV2 to TRBJ1-1; D call uncertain. Per germline, CDR1 SNHLY and CDR2 FYNNEI. The CDR3 spans 12 residues. V shed 5 bases and J shed 4 bases, with 8 bases lying between them. Written as DNA, the CDR3 is TGTGCCAGCAGTCCGGGGTTCACTGAAGCTTTCTTT. It codes for CASSPGFTEAFF. Using reference TRBV2 and TRBJ1-1 for the parts outside the CDR3, the full variable domain is EPEVTQTPSHQVTQMGQEVILRCVPISNHLYFYWYRQILGQKVEFLVSFYNNEISEKSEIFDDQFSVERPDGSNFTLKIRSTKLEDSAMYFCASSPGFTEAFFGQGTRLTVV.

V gene TRBV5-1 combines with J gene TRBJ1-5; tentatively, D is TRBD1 (6 bases). The CDR3 has 14 residues. Trimming stripped 4 bases from V and 9 bases from J, with 17 bases between. CDR1 is SGHRS, CDR2 YFSETQ, per germline. Here the CDR3 reads CASSPEGGIGPQHF. The DNA for the CDR3 is TGCGCCAGCAGCCCAGAGGGGGGGATTGGGCCCCAGCATTTT.

The CDR3 loop is CASSPLPTGGYGYTF. The CDR3 region has the DNA TGTGCCAGCAGTCCACTCCCGACGGGTGGCTATGGCTACACCTTC. This chain uses TRBV28 with TRBJ1-2; D not resolved. Germline values: CDR1 MDHEN, CDR2 SYDVKM. The CDR3 has 15 amino acids. Trimming left V 5 bases short and J 4 bases short, with 17 bases between.

DNA for the CDR3: TGTGCCAGCAGTTTACAACACGGAACCAGGGGGATCTTATTCAATGAGCAGTTCTTC. Its protein is CASSLQHGTRGILFNEQFF. The chain uses TRBV7-9 and TRBJ2-1; TRBD1 matches 7 bases. This CDR3 region has 19 residues. The germline V gene has CDR1 SEHNR and CDR2 FQNEAQ (reference sequence). The V gene end was trimmed by 6 bases and the J gene end by 6 bases; junction bases not matched to a gene: 23.

The V call is TRBV7-2, the J call TRBJ1-4; possible D gene TRBD1, 5 bases. V lost 5 bases to trimming and J lost 5 bases, with 15 bases between them. Per the germline V gene, CDR1 is SGHTA and CDR2 is FQGNSA. The CDR3 is made up of 15 amino acids. The CDR3: CASSASGWSNEKLFF. The CDR3 bases are TGTGCCAGCAGCGCCTCAGGGTGGTCGAATGAAAAACTGTTTTTT.

J is TRBJ2-3 and V is TRBV27, with a possible D match to TRBD1 (6 bases). Germline CDR1 and CDR2: MNHEY and SMNVEV (reference sequence). The length of the CDR3 is 16 residues. Trimming shortened V by 1 base and J by 2 bases, and 13 bases separated the two germline ends. The CDR3: CASSLLGDTNTDTQYF. Written as DNA, the CDR3 is TGTGCCAGCAGTTTATTGGGGGACACTAACACAGATACGCAGTATTTT.

The chain uses TRBV6-6 and TRBJ2-1; D is perhaps TRBD2 (6 bases). There are 16 residues in the CDR3. Germline V CDR1 and CDR2: MNHNY, SVGAGI (reference sequence). The V and J ends lost 1 base and 6 bases respectively, with 16 bases between them. CDR3 DNA sequence: TGTGCCAGCAGTTACTTGGGGCGGGGAGTGGGCAATGAGCAGTTCTTC. It yields the protein CASSYLGRGVGNEQFF.

The V call is TRBV5-4, the J call TRBJ2-3, with TRBD2 matching 7 bases. Unmatched junction bases numbered 7, after V lost 4 bases and J lost 5 bases. Germline assignment: CDR1 SGHNT and CDR2 YYREEE (reference sequence). This CDR3 has 14 residues. CDR3 loop: CASSRRGDVDTQYF. CDR3 DNA: TGTGCCAGCAGCCGACGGGGGGATGTAGATACGCAGTATTTT.

The chain has TRBV4-1 and TRBJ2-4; 9 positions match TRBD2. This CDR3 region has 19 residues. CDR1 MGHRA and CDR2 YSYEKL come from the germline V gene. The J segment lost 0 bases and the V segment lost 0 bases, leaving 9 bases of the junction unmatched. CDR3 DNA: TGCGCCAGCAGCCAAGATCCCCTCCTAGCGGGGTTAGCCAAAAACATTCAGTACTTC. Translated: CASSQDPLLAGLAKNIQYF.

V usage is TRBV7-9 and J usage is TRBJ2-4, with a tentative D call TRBD2 (6 bases). Germline loops: CDR1 SEHNR, CDR2 FQNEAQ (reference sequence). The CDR3 loop spans 18 amino acids. V was trimmed by 1 base and J by 2 bases, leaving 18 bases between them. CDR3 protein: CASSLGASWRVPKNIQYF. Here the CDR3 DNA reads TGTGCCAGCAGCTTAGGGGCCAGTTGGAGGGTTCCCAAAAACATTCAGTACTTC.

The rearrangement joins TRBV5-6 to TRBJ2-1; D is possibly TRBD2 (6 bases). Trimming took off 2 bases at V and 8 bases at J, with 17 bases between the two ends. In germline, CDR1 is SGHDT, CDR2 YYEEEE. This CDR3 contains 15 residues. CDR3 loop: CASSLYGGGVDEQFF. CDR3 sequence (DNA): TGTGCCAGCAGCTTATACGGGGGAGGTGTCGATGAGCAGTTCTTC.

This chain joins TRBV5-4 and TRBJ2-3; 12 nucleotides align to TRBD1. CDR3 length: 16 residues. After removal of 2 bases from V and 4 bases from J, the junction contained 5 bases not matched to a gene. The V gene's germline CDR1 is SGHNT and CDR2 YYREEE (reference sequence). The CDR3 loop reads CASSFGGQGAADTQYF. The DNA for the CDR3 is TGTGCCAGCAGCTTTGGGGGACAGGGGGCAGCAGATACGCAGTATTTT. The variable domain in full, completed from reference TRBV5-4 and TRBJ2-3, reads ETGVTQSPTHLIKTRGQQVTLRCSSQSGHNTVSWYQQALGQGPQFIFQYYREEENGRGNFPPRFSGLQFPNYSSELNVNALELDDSALYLCASSFGGQGAADTQYFGPGTRLTVL.

This chain uses TRBV13 with TRBJ2-7; the D gene is possibly TRBD1 (6 bases). The germline CDR1 and CDR2 sequences are PRHDT and FYEKMQ (reference sequence). This CDR3 region has 13 residues. V was clipped by 5 bases and J by 4 bases, with 12 bases between them. The CDR3: CASSPRGGYEQYF. CDR3 coding DNA: TGTGCCAGCAGCCCCCGAGGGGGTTACGAGCAGTACTTC.

This chain links TRBV7-2 with TRBJ1-2, with 7 positions matching TRBD1. Germline V gives CDR1 SGHTA, CDR2 FQGNSA. The CDR3 covers 13 residues. The ends lost 5 bases at V and 4 bases at J; junction bases unmatched: 4. The CDR3 region is CASSMGQIYGYTF. Written as DNA, the CDR3 is TGTGCCAGCAGCATGGGACAGATCTATGGCTACACCTTC.

V is TRBV5-5 and J is TRBJ2-2; the D gene is possibly TRBD2 (5 bases). The CDR3 extends over 14 amino acids. The ends were cut back, 0 bases at V and 5 bases at J, with 8 bases in the middle. The germline gives CDR1 SGHKS, CDR2 YYEKEE (reference sequence). CDR3 residues: CASSLGRATGELFF. In DNA form, the CDR3 reads TGTGCCAGCAGCTTGGGGCGGGCGACCGGGGAGCTGTTTTTT.